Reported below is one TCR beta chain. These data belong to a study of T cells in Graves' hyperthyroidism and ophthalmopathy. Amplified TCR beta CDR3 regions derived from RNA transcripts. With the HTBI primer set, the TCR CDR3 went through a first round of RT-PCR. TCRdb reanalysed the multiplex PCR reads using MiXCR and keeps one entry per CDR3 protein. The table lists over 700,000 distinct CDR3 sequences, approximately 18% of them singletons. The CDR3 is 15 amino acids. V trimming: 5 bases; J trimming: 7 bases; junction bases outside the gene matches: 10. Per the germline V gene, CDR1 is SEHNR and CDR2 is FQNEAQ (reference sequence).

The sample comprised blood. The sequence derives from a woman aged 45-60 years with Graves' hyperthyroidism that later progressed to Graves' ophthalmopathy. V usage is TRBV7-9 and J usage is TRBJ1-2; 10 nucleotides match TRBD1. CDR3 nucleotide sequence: TGTGCCAGCAGCGGAACCGGGACAGGGGTTGCTGGCTACACCTTC. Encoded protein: CASSGTGTGVAGYTF.